These T cell receptor beta chains were read from a single sample in a study of T-cell memory formation after mild COVID-19. TCRdb called the 5' RACE reads again in MiXCR, with one record for every CDR3 protein. Of 100,000 or so distinct CDR3 sequences in the sample, approximately 12% are singletons; the top ten hold roughly two fifths. Sequencing was carried out using PBMCs or a T cell subset sorted from them (not recorded which). The receptor set was obtained from a man in his late teens or twenties who had mild COVID-19 (a few samples of this study predate the infection). Cell type and time point are not known. Each CDR3 is given with its conserved first and last residue. The D gene is left open where the match is weak. Expanded clones are given a class, and other clones once, few, many or no size at all.

many NA TRBJ2-2 TRBV6-2/TRBV6-3 CASSYNPHTGELFF TGTGCCAGCAGTTACAACCCTCACACCGGGGAGCTGTTTTTT
NA TRBD2 TRBJ2-1 TRBV6-5 CASNSGGYNEQFF TGTGCCAGCAACTCGGGGGGCTACAATGAGCAGTTCTTC
NA NA TRBJ1-1 TRBV7-7 CASSRAANTEAFF TGTGCTAGCAGCCGCGCGGCGAACACTGAAGCTTTCTTT
NA NA TRBJ2-1 TRBV5-6 CASSLAVGPGNEQFF TGTGCCAGCAGCTTGGCCGTCGGGCCCGGCAATGAGCAGTTCTTC
few NA TRBJ2-6 TRBV18 CASSPNGDFSGANVLTF TGTGCCAGCTCACCCAATGGGGACTTCTCTGGGGCCAACGTCCTGACTTTC
NA TRBD1 TRBJ2-3 TRBV29-1 CSVESPRKGAQSVADTQYF TGCAGCGTTGAAAGCCCGAGGAAGGGGGCGCAATCGGTCGCAGATACGCAGTATTTT
few NA TRBJ1-1 TRBV7-9 CASSPGSMELEAFF TGTGCCAGCAGCCCGGGATCCATGGAGTTGGAAGCTTTCTTT
NA NA TRBJ2-1 TRBV11-2 CASSLGPGYYYNEQFF TGTGCCAGCAGCTTAGGCCCGGGTTACTACTACAATGAGCAGTTCTTC
many NA TRBJ2-7 TRBV6-2/TRBV6-3 CASSYEVGRYEQYF TGTGCCAGCAGTTACGAAGTGGGCCGCTACGAGCAGTACTTC
few NA TRBJ2-5 TRBV7-9 CASSLLLDAGHKETQYF TGTGCCAGCAGCTTACTGCTGGACGCGGGTCATAAAGAGACCCAGTACTTC
many TRBD2 TRBJ2-1 TRBV7-9 CASAGGPYNEQFF TGTGCCAGCGCGGGGGGGCCCTACAATGAGCAGTTCTTC
NA NA TRBJ1-3 TRBV7-3 CASSLFGGAGNTIYF TGTGCCAGCAGCCTCTTTGGGGGCGCTGGAAACACCATATATTTT
few NA TRBJ1-1 TRBV28 CASSLTEAFF TGTGCCAGCAGTTTGACTGAAGCTTTCTTT
NA NA TRBJ2-2 TRBV6-2/TRBV6-3 CASGPGSGTGELFF TGTGCCAGCGGTCCCGGAAGCGGGACCGGGGAGCTGTTTTTT
NA TRBD2 TRBJ2-5 TRBV4-1 CASSQTSGGAKETQYF TGCGCCAGCAGCCAAACTAGCGGGGGGGCGAAAGAGACCCAGTACTTC
NA NA TRBJ1-5 TRBV6-5 CASSYSIQYSNQPQHF TGTGCCAGCAGTTACTCGATTCAGTATAGCAATCAGCCCCAGCATTTT
NA NA TRBJ1-4 TRBV29-1 CSGRGGRGTNEKLFF TGCAGCGGACGAGGGGGACGGGGGACTAATGAAAAACTGTTTTTT
NA NA TRBJ2-3 TRBV5-1 CASSLWGSLTSTDTQYF TGCGCCAGCAGCTTGTGGGGCAGCCTCACTAGCACAGATACGCAGTATTTT
NA NA TRBJ2-3 TRBV15 CATSTRQVVYSDTQYF TGTGCCACCAGCACTAGACAGGTTGTATATTCAGATACGCAGTATTTT
few NA TRBJ1-1 TRBV2 CASSEGSGRNTEAFF TGTGCCAGCAGTGAAGGGTCAGGGAGGAACACTGAAGCTTTCTTT
NA TRBD1 TRBJ1-1 TRBV29-1 CSVYTPGQGRTEAFF TGCAGCGTTTACACCCCGGGACAGGGAAGGACTGAAGCTTTCTTT
many NA TRBJ2-5 TRBV20-1 CSAKLGAWYF TGCAGTGCCAAACTTGGGGCCTGGTACTTC
NA NA TRBJ2-3 TRBV4-3 CASSQDPTETGDTQYF TGCGCCAGCAGCCAAGATCCTACCGAAACAGGAGATACGCAGTATTTT
NA NA TRBJ1-5 TRBV6-2/TRBV6-3 CASSYSTARVRQPQHF TGTGCCAGCAGTTACTCGACCGCCAGGGTTCGTCAGCCCCAGCATTTT
few NA TRBJ1-6 TRBV7-9 CASSLRGVGGISPLHF TGTGCCAGCAGCTTAAGAGGCGTCGGGGGGATTTCACCCCTCCACTTT
NA NA TRBJ2-1 TRBV29-1 CSVERGTAYNEQFF TGCAGCGTTGAACGGGGAACGGCCTACAATGAGCAGTTCTTC
few TRBD2 TRBJ2-3 TRBV6-6 CASSKNREGSSTDTQYF TGTGCCAGCAGTAAAAACCGGGAGGGGTCTAGCACAGATACGCAGTATTTT
NA NA TRBJ1-2 TRBV27 CASSLSPGDGYGYTF TGTGCCAGCAGTTTGTCCCCAGGGGATGGCTATGGCTACACCTTC
few NA TRBJ2-2 TRBV27 CASSRWTITTGELFF TGTGCCAGCAGTCGATGGACTATCACCACCGGGGAGCTGTTTTTT
few NA TRBJ2-3 TRBV12-3/TRBV12-4 CASTGTDTQYF TGTGCCAGCACCGGCACAGATACGCAGTATTTT
many NA TRBJ1-1 TRBV5-8 CASSEPGTRDTEAFF TGTGCCAGCAGTGAACCCGGGACAAGGGACACTGAAGCTTTCTTT
few TRBD1 TRBJ2-7 TRBV9 CASSSGGEYEQYF TGTGCCAGCAGCTCAGGGGGAGAGTACGAGCAGTACTTC
NA NA TRBJ2-3 TRBV4-1 CASSQVAGLTDTQYF TGCGCCAGCAGCCAAGTTGCAGGGCTGACAGATACGCAGTATTTT